This is a list of T cell receptor beta chains from one sample in a study of blood T cell repertoires in COVID-19. Data came from immunoSEQ multiplex PCR; TCRdb stores just in-frame clones and leaves some out. The table records 150,000 to 200,000 clones, roughly 87% of them present only once. Source material: PBMCs or T cells enriched from blood (not recorded which). Receptor source: a woman aged 40 to 50 with acute COVID-19. Both conserved end residues are part of each CDR3. The D gene is left open where the match is weak. Clone size is shown for a subset of rows, as once, few, many or a class of expanded clone.

d_gene: TRBD1
j_gene: TRBJ1-1
abundance: .
v_gene: TRBV18
CDR3nt: TGTGCCAGCTCACCGACAGGGGTGAACACTGAAGCTTTCTTT
CDR3aa: CASSPTGVNTEAFF

d_gene: .
j_gene: TRBJ1-1
abundance: .
v_gene: TRBV5-1
CDR3nt: TGCGCCAGCAGAGCGGGACACTTAAACACTGAAGCTTTCTTT
CDR3aa: CASRAGHLNTEAFF

d_gene: .
j_gene: TRBJ1-6
abundance: .
v_gene: TRBV5-1
CDR3nt: TGCGCCAGCAGCTTGGGTAGTCTCACAGGCGATTCACCCCTCCACTTT
CDR3aa: CASSLGSLTGDSPLHF

d_gene: TRBD1
j_gene: TRBJ1-3
abundance: .
v_gene: TRBV25-1
CDR3nt: TGTGCCAGCAGGGAGACAGGGGATGATGGAAACACCATATATTTT
CDR3aa: CASRETGDDGNTIYF

d_gene: .
j_gene: TRBJ2-1
abundance: .
v_gene: TRBV5-1
CDR3nt: TGCGCCAGCAGCTTGGGGGGTAACAGGGCGGCGGATGAGCAGTTCTTC
CDR3aa: CASSLGGNRAADEQFF

d_gene: TRBD1
j_gene: TRBJ2-3
abundance: .
v_gene: TRBV10-3
CDR3nt: TGTGCCATCAGTGAGCAGGGGGCCACAGATACGCAGTATTTT
CDR3aa: CAISEQGATDTQYF

d_gene: TRBD1
j_gene: TRBJ2-5
abundance: once
v_gene: TRBV3-1/TRBV3-2
CDR3nt: TGTGCCAGCAGAGCGACAGGGGGCGAGTTTGAGACCCAGTACTTC
CDR3aa: CASRATGGEFETQYF

d_gene: .
j_gene: TRBJ1-2
abundance: .
v_gene: TRBV28
CDR3nt: TGTGCCAGCAGTCCCTCGGTCGGGGGTCTCGTGAATGGCTACACCTTC
CDR3aa: CASSPSVGGLVNGYTF

d_gene: .
j_gene: TRBJ2-7
abundance: .
v_gene: TRBV11-2
CDR3nt: TGTGCCAGCAGCTTAGCCATTGGCAGCTCCTACGAGCAGTACTTC
CDR3aa: CASSLAIGSSYEQYF

d_gene: .
j_gene: TRBJ2-3
abundance: .
v_gene: TRBV3-1/TRBV3-2
CDR3nt: TGTGCCAGCAGACTAACTAGCCTAGGCACAGATACGCAGTATTTT
CDR3aa: CASRLTSLGTDTQYF

d_gene: TRBD1
j_gene: TRBJ1-2
abundance: .
v_gene: TRBV27
CDR3nt: TGTGCCAGCAGTCAGACAGGGGGCTATGGCTACACCTTC
CDR3aa: CASSQTGGYGYTF

d_gene: .
j_gene: TRBJ2-5
abundance: .
v_gene: TRBV7-2
CDR3nt: TGTGCCAGCAGGGCCTTCCAAGAGACCCAGTACTTC
CDR3aa: CASRAFQETQYF

d_gene: TRBD1
j_gene: TRBJ2-7
abundance: .
v_gene: TRBV2
CDR3nt: TGTGCCACAGACAGGGGGCAGAGCTCCTACGAGCAGTACTTC
CDR3aa: CATDRGQSSYEQYF

d_gene: .
j_gene: TRBJ1-2
abundance: .
v_gene: TRBV6-5
CDR3nt: TGTGCCAGTCGACTCGGGGGAGGCGGGGGCTACACCTTC
CDR3aa: CASRLGGGGGYTF

d_gene: .
j_gene: TRBJ2-3
abundance: .
v_gene: TRBV7-8
CDR3nt: TGTGCCAGCAGCCGCCAGCGTTTAGATACGCAGTATTTT
CDR3aa: CASSRQRLDTQYF

d_gene: .
j_gene: TRBJ2-1
abundance: .
v_gene: TRBV19
CDR3nt: TGTGCCAGTAGTATAGATCGCCAGGCGTACTGGAATGAGCAGTTCTTC
CDR3aa: CASSIDRQAYWNEQFF

d_gene: .
j_gene: TRBJ2-5
abundance: .
v_gene: TRBV21-1
CDR3nt: TGTGCCAGCAGCAAAAGGGGGCTAGCGGGAGACGAGACCCAGTACTTC
CDR3aa: CASSKRGLAGDETQYF

d_gene: .
j_gene: TRBJ2-1
abundance: .
v_gene: TRBV6-2/TRBV6-3
CDR3nt: TGTGCCAGCAGTTATTTGGAGGGAGCGGCACGTAATGAGCAGTTCTTC
CDR3aa: CASSYLEGAARNEQFF

d_gene: TRBD1
j_gene: TRBJ2-7
abundance: .
v_gene: TRBV19
CDR3nt: TGTGCCAGTAGTATGGGGCGGGGACAGGGGGCTCTCGAGCAGTACTTC
CDR3aa: CASSMGRGQGALEQYF

d_gene: TRBD1
j_gene: TRBJ1-1
abundance: .
v_gene: TRBV5-1
CDR3nt: TGCGCCAGCAGCTTGGATATTCGGGACAGGCAGACTTTCTTT
CDR3aa: CASSLDIRDRQTFF

d_gene: .
j_gene: TRBJ1-5
abundance: .
v_gene: TRBV28
CDR3nt: TGTGCCAGCAGGCGGCAGGGCGATCAGCCCCAGCATTTT
CDR3aa: CASRRQGDQPQHF

d_gene: TRBD2
j_gene: TRBJ2-1
abundance: .
v_gene: TRBV29-1
CDR3nt: TGCAGCGGAGGCCCGTCTTTAAAGCTAGCGGGAGGAGTCAATGAGCAGTTCTTC
CDR3aa: CSGGPSLKLAGGVNEQFF

d_gene: .
j_gene: TRBJ2-1
abundance: .
v_gene: TRBV6-2/TRBV6-3
CDR3nt: TGTGCCAGCAGTACCGGGACTTCCAATGGGAATGAGCAGTTCTTC
CDR3aa: CASSTGTSNGNEQFF

d_gene: TRBD1
j_gene: TRBJ2-5
abundance: .
v_gene: TRBV7-9
CDR3nt: TGTGCCAGCAGCTTTCGGTCAAGACAGGGTCTTAGGGAGACCCAGTACTTC
CDR3aa: CASSFRSRQGLRETQYF

d_gene: .
j_gene: TRBJ2-2
abundance: .
v_gene: TRBV6-5
CDR3nt: TGTGCCAGCAGAAACAAGCGGGTCCACACCGGGGAGCTGTTTTTT
CDR3aa: CASRNKRVHTGELFF

d_gene: .
j_gene: TRBJ2-1
abundance: .
v_gene: TRBV7-3
CDR3nt: TGTGCCAGCAGTCAGGGCCTAGCGTCGAATGAGCAGTTCTTC
CDR3aa: CASSQGLASNEQFF

d_gene: TRBD1
j_gene: TRBJ1-2
abundance: .
v_gene: TRBV19
CDR3nt: TGTGCCAGTAGGCCCGGGACAGGGGCGTCTGGCTACACCTTC
CDR3aa: CASRPGTGASGYTF

d_gene: TRBD1
j_gene: TRBJ2-5
abundance: .
v_gene: TRBV2
CDR3nt: TGTGCCAGCAGTGATAGAACAGGGGGCGTGGGGACCCAGTACTTC
CDR3aa: CASSDRTGGVGTQYF

d_gene: .
j_gene: TRBJ2-1
abundance: .
v_gene: TRBV30
CDR3nt: TGTGCCTGGAGCCGTAGTTCGTGGTATGAGCAGTTCTTC
CDR3aa: CAWSRSSWYEQFF

d_gene: TRBD1
j_gene: TRBJ2-5
abundance: .
v_gene: TRBV4-1
CDR3nt: TGCGCCAGCAGCCGGGACAGGGGAGACCAAGAGACCCAGTACTTC
CDR3aa: CASSRDRGDQETQYF

d_gene: .
j_gene: TRBJ1-2
abundance: .
v_gene: TRBV6-9
CDR3nt: TGTGCCAGCAGTTTCGCGGGGGGCGGCTACACCTTC
CDR3aa: CASSFAGGGYTF

d_gene: TRBD2
j_gene: TRBJ2-7
abundance: .
v_gene: TRBV19
CDR3nt: TGTGCCACTAGGAAGAGCGGGGGGTCCTACGAGCAGTACTTC
CDR3aa: CATRKSGGSYEQYF

d_gene: .
j_gene: TRBJ2-7
abundance: .
v_gene: TRBV5-1
CDR3nt: TGCGCCAGCAGCTTGGTGCGGGGATACGAGCAGTACTTC
CDR3aa: CASSLVRGYEQYF

d_gene: .
j_gene: TRBJ2-7
abundance: .
v_gene: TRBV11-2
CDR3nt: TGTGCCAGCAGCTTCCAGTGGGCCCCCTCCTACGAGCAGTACTTC
CDR3aa: CASSFQWAPSYEQYF

d_gene: TRBD1
j_gene: TRBJ1-5
abundance: .
v_gene: TRBV27
CDR3nt: TGTGCCAGCAGTCCCGGGACAGGGCCCGGGGATAGCAATCAGCCCCAGCATTTT
CDR3aa: CASSPGTGPGDSNQPQHF

d_gene: TRBD2
j_gene: TRBJ2-1
abundance: .
v_gene: TRBV5-1
CDR3nt: TGCGCCAGCAGCTTGGAGGTGGGACTAGACTACAATGAGCAGTTCTTC
CDR3aa: CASSLEVGLDYNEQFF

d_gene: .
j_gene: TRBJ2-6
abundance: .
v_gene: TRBV28
CDR3nt: TGTGCCAGCATTAAAAGGCTCGGCGGTTCTGGGGCCAACGTCCTGACTTTC
CDR3aa: CASIKRLGGSGANVLTF

d_gene: .
j_gene: TRBJ1-2
abundance: .
v_gene: TRBV7-9
CDR3nt: TGTGCCAGCAGCTTAGCAAATGAGGGCTACACCTTC
CDR3aa: CASSLANEGYTF

d_gene: .
j_gene: TRBJ1-1
abundance: .
v_gene: TRBV28
CDR3nt: TGTGCCAGCAGACCCAACCGGGCTCCTCGCGGGGAAGCTTTCTTT
CDR3aa: CASRPNRAPRGEAFF

d_gene: .
j_gene: TRBJ1-1
abundance: .
v_gene: TRBV5-1
CDR3nt: TGCGCCAGCAGCTTGGCCCAGGGAGGTACTGAAGCTTTCTTT
CDR3aa: CASSLAQGGTEAFF